The 19 T cell receptor beta chains listed next were all sequenced from one sample in a study of response to subunit inactivated influenza vaccine. MiXCR, run by TCRdb on the RT-PCR reads, gives a single entry per CDR3 protein. The table records about 530,000 distinct CDR3 sequences, around 11% of them present only once. The sequencing here drew on PBMCs from blood, taken on the day of vaccination. These receptors were obtained from a man aged 50 or older who received an inactivated influenza vaccine.

V gene TRBV15 combines with J gene TRBJ2-1; a possible D gene is TRBD2 (6 bases). V was cut by 0 bases and J by 2 bases, with 8 bases left in between. This CDR3 is 15 amino acids long. Germline CDR1 LNHNV, CDR2 YYDKDF (reference sequence). CDR3 residues: CATSRDRGAYNEQFF. As DNA, the CDR3 is TGTGCCACCAGCAGAGATCGCGGGGCCTACAATGAGCAGTTCTTC.

The chain uses TRBV6-5 and TRBJ2-2; no reliable D call. This CDR3 has 16 amino acids. V dropped 0 bases and J dropped 0 bases, with 8 bases sitting between them. Germline values: CDR1 MNHEY, CDR2 SVGAGI. In DNA form, the CDR3 reads TGTGCCAGCAGTTACTCGTTCGGCTCGAACACCGGGGAGCTGTTTTTT. Protein: CASSYSFGSNTGELFF.

V is TRBV6-1 and J is TRBJ2-1; TRBD2 agrees at 13 bases. The CDR3 loop spans 16 amino acids. The V segment lost 6 bases and the J segment 1 base; nucleotides outside the gene matches: 3. Germline V gives CDR1 MNHNS, CDR2 SASEGT. This CDR3 is CASRGLAGFSYNEQFF. Written as DNA, the CDR3 is TGTGCCAGCAGGGGACTAGCGGGATTTTCCTACAATGAGCAGTTCTTC.

V is TRBV6-2 or TRBV6-3 and J is TRBJ2-7; D remains unclear. The CDR3 is made up of 13 amino acids. CDR1 is MNHEY and CDR2 is SVGEGT in the germline V gene. Trimming left V 7 bases short and J 0 bases short, with 10 bases between. As DNA, the CDR3 is TGTGCCAGCACCGGGCCGGGCTCCTACGAGCAGTACTTC. Encoded protein: CASTGPGSYEQYF.

V and J are TRBV20-1 and TRBJ2-7, with D possibly matching TRBD1 (6 bases). Looked up from germline, CDR1 is DFQATT and CDR2 is SNEGSKA (reference sequence). V was trimmed by 6 bases and J by 6 bases, leaving 21 bases between them. The CDR3 is made up of 14 amino acids. The CDR3 bases are TGCAGTGCGGGGACCGGGACAATTAAGCCCGAGCAGTACTTC. This translates into CSAGTGTIKPEQYF.

This clonotype has only a few counts. DNA of the CDR3: TGTGCCAGCAGTTTATCGCGACAGGGACAAGGCTACACCTTC. It specifies CASSLSRQGQGYTF. This sequence joins TRBV27 and TRBJ1-2, with 7 bases that match TRBD1. The CDR3 contains 14 residues. J lost 8 bases, V lost 0 bases, and 6 bases had no gene match. CDR1 MNHEY and CDR2 SMNVEV come from the germline V gene (reference sequence).

The genes are TRBV7-2 and TRBJ2-5; D is possibly TRBD1 or TRBD2 (6 bases each). The V end was cut by 3 bases, the J end by 1 base, with 15 bases between. This CDR3 is 16 amino acids long. Germline V lookup: CDR1 SGHTA, CDR2 FQGNSA. DNA of the CDR3: TGTGCCAGCAGCTTGGGGGCCCTAGCGCCCCAAGAGACCCAGTACTTC. Protein product: CASSLGALAPQETQYF.

The chain links TRBV7-9 to TRBJ2-1; D may be TRBD1 (6 bases). Germline CDR1 SEHNR, CDR2 FQNEAQ (reference sequence). V lost 4 bases, J lost 5 bases, and 6 bases lay in between. The CDR3 is 12 residues long. CDR3 DNA: TGTGCCAGCAGCTGGACAGACAATGAGCAGTTCTTC. Protein: CASSWTDNEQFF.

The chain joins TRBV20-1 to TRBJ2-7; D not resolved. Germline CDR1 reads DFQATT; CDR2 reads SNEGSKA (reference sequence). Between the trimmed V and J ends, which lost 6 bases and 4 bases, there was a span of 22 bases. The CDR3 length is 15 residues. CDR3 in amino acids: CSADPLAGSSYEQYF. CDR3 DNA: TGCAGTGCAGATCCCCTGGCAGGTTCCTCTTACGAGCAGTACTTC.

This clonotype was seen many times. The rearrangement joins TRBV6-5 to TRBJ1-1, with D unresolved. The germline V gene encodes CDR1 MNHEY and CDR2 SVGAGI. Trimming pared 2 bases from V and 4 bases from J, leaving 14 bases between. The CDR3 runs 15 residues. The CDR3 sequence is CASSYVPGAGTEAFF. CDR3 in DNA: TGTGCCAGCAGTTACGTCCCGGGAGCGGGCACTGAAGCTTTCTTT.

This clonotype was counted between two and nine times. The rearrangement joins TRBV7-9 to TRBJ2-5; D ambiguous. The CDR3 runs to 14 residues. Trimming took 1 base from V and 3 from J, leaving 9 bases between them. Germline assignment: CDR1 SEHNR and CDR2 FQNEAQ (reference sequence). The CDR3: CASSLDPLEETQYF. The CDR3 DNA is TGTGCCAGCAGCTTAGACCCCCTAGAAGAGACCCAGTACTTC. Variable domain in full (rest from reference TRBV7-9 and TRBJ2-5): DTGVSQNPRHKITKRGQNVTFRCDPISEHNRLYWYRQTLGQGPEFLTYFQNEAQLEKSRLLSDRFSAERPKGSFSTLEIQRTEQGDSAMYLCASSLDPLEETQYFGPGTRLLVL.

This clonotype was observed a few times. The chain employs TRBV5-1 and TRBJ2-3; D remains ambiguous. Germline values: CDR1 SGHRS, CDR2 YFSETQ. V lost 0 bases and J 0 bases, leaving 11 bases between the germline ends. The CDR3 covers 16 residues. The CDR3 loop reads CASSLARTSSTDTQYF. DNA for the CDR3: TGCGCCAGCAGCTTGGCCAGGACCTCTAGCACAGATACGCAGTATTTT.

The chain combines TRBV29-1 with TRBJ2-6, with D possibly being TRBD1 (6 bases). The CDR3 covers 15 residues. Trimming cost V 8 bases and J 0 bases, with 14 bases left between them. Germline CDR1 SQVTM, CDR2 ANQGSEA. The CDR3 reads CSKQGGNSGANVLTF. The CDR3 DNA sequence: TGCAGCAAACAGGGCGGAAACTCTGGGGCCAACGTCCTGACTTTC. Supplemented by reference TRBV29-1 and TRBJ2-6, the full variable domain reads SAVISQKPSRDICQRGTSLTIQCQVDSQVTMMFWYRQQPGQSLTLIATANQGSEATYESGFVIDKFPISRPNLTFSTLTVSNMSPEDSSIYLCSKQGGNSGANVLTFGAGSRLTVL.

V is TRBV12-3 or TRBV12-4 and J is TRBJ1-5; tentative D call: TRBD1 (5 bases). CDR3 length: 14 amino acids. Trimming removed 2 bases from V and 1 base from J, with 6 bases in between. CDR3: CASSLYRSNQPQHF. CDR3 nucleotide sequence: TGTGCCAGCAGTTTATACAGGAGCAATCAGCCCCAGCATTTT.

The chain joins TRBV20-1 to TRBJ2-3; TRBD1 might be the D (6 bases). Germline CDR1 DFQATT, CDR2 SNEGSKA (reference sequence). The CDR3 is 14 residues long. The germline V and J ends were trimmed by 3 bases and 0 bases, with 10 bases remaining between them. The chain's CDR3 is CSASTGPSTDTQYF. The CDR3 DNA follows: TGCAGTGCTAGTACAGGGCCTAGCACAGATACGCAGTATTTT.

This clonotype was counted ten times or more. The J gene is TRBJ2-3, the V gene TRBV12-3 or TRBV12-4; 7 bases align to TRBD2. V gave up 0 bases and J gave up 6 bases; unmatched junction bases: 9. The CDR3 length is 16 residues. CDR3 protein: CASSLAPTTSPDTQYF. The CDR3 coding sequence is TGTGCCAGCAGTTTAGCTCCTACGACTAGCCCCGATACGCAGTATTTT.

Points on this clonotype: It is likely a read error, because the conserved phenylalanine at the end of the CDR3 is missing. V usage is TRBV24-1 and J usage is TRBJ2-3; 10 nucleotides agree with TRBD2. Germline CDR1 KGHDR, CDR2 SFDVKD. J was trimmed by 1 base and V by 0 bases; bases with no gene match: 0. CDR3 length: 16 residues. The DNA for the CDR3 is TGTGCCACCAGTGATTTGCTAGCGGGGGGCACAGATACGCAGTATTTA. Its translation is CATSDLLAGGTDTQYL.

The chain joins TRBV20-1 to TRBJ2-7, with 11 bases matching TRBD1. This CDR3 is built from 14 residues. Trimming cost V 5 bases and J 4 bases; bases outside gene matches: 7. Germline loops: CDR1 DFQATT, CDR2 SNEGSKA (reference sequence). CDR3 region: CSAVRTGGGYEQYF. The CDR3 coding sequence is TGCAGTGCTGTTAGGACAGGGGGCGGGTACGAGCAGTACTTC.

This clonotype was recorded a few times. The chain links TRBV7-9 to TRBJ2-7; D may be TRBD1 (5 bases). Deletions cut 5 bases from V and 5 bases from J, with 13 bases between. Germline CDR1 is SEHNR and CDR2 is FQNEAQ (reference sequence). There are 13 residues in the CDR3. CDR3 sequence reads: CASSPGHVHEQYF. CDR3 nucleotides: TGTGCCAGCAGCCCTGGACACGTCCACGAGCAGTACTTC. The full variable domain, rest sourced from reference TRBV7-9 and TRBJ2-7, is DTGVSQNPRHKITKRGQNVTFRCDPISEHNRLYWYRQTLGQGPEFLTYFQNEAQLEKSRLLSDRFSAERPKGSFSTLEIQRTEQGDSAMYLCASSPGHVHEQYFGPGTRLTVT.